One and the same sample provided the 32 T cell receptor beta chains below, sequenced in a study of T cell responses to AZD1222 COVID-19 vaccine. Profiling relied on immunoSEQ multiplex PCR, and the TCRdb table lists in-frame clones only, not all of them. The sample gives about 110,000 clones, about 90% of which show up once; around 4.9% is in the top ten. Sequencing used peripheral blood, obtained 28 days after the second AZD1222 dose. The receptors shown here come from an adult who received the AZD1222 COVID-19 vaccine.

This chain connects TRBV5-6 to TRBJ2-2; tentative D call: TRBD2 (7 bases). From germline, CDR1 is SGHDT and CDR2 YYEEEE. This CDR3 has 15 amino acids. V lost 4 bases and J 3 bases, leaving 13 bases between the germline ends. The CDR3 reads CASSLQGRDTGELFF. The DNA for the CDR3 is TGTGCCAGCAGCCTGCAGGGGAGGGACACCGGGGAGCTGTTTTTT.

This chain connects TRBV5-1 to TRBJ2-5; TRBD2 aligns across 8 bases. Unmatched junction bases numbered 2, after V lost 0 bases and J lost 1 base. CDR1 and CDR2 from the germline V gene are SGHRS and YFSETQ. The CDR3 runs to 15 residues. Written as DNA, the CDR3 is TGCGCCAGCAGCTTGGGAGCGGGGGCCCAAGAGACCCAGTACTTC. Translated: CASSLGAGAQETQYF.

The CDR3 nucleotides are TGTGCCAGCAGCTTCCCGTCCGGGACAGGGACCACAGATACGCAGTATTTT. Protein product: CASSFPSGTGTTDTQYF. The genes are TRBV7-8 and TRBJ2-3, with 9 bases identical to TRBD1. CDR1 is SGHVS and CDR2 is FQNEAQ in the germline V gene. Trimming cost V 3 bases and J 2 bases; bases outside gene matches: 9. CDR3 length equals 17 residues.

The gene calls are TRBV6-6 and TRBJ2-7, with TRBD1 identical over 11 bases. Germline CDR1 is MNHNY and CDR2 is SVGAGI (reference sequence). J was trimmed by 5 bases and V by 6 bases; bases with no gene match: 12. The CDR3 is 16 amino acids. CDR3 DNA: TGTGCCAGCAGCCAACCTCCGGGACAGGGGGACCACGAGCAGTACTTC. Amino acids: CASSQPPGQGDHEQYF.

This chain uses TRBV4-1 with TRBJ1-4; a weak D match, TRBD1 (6 bases). Deletions cut 4 bases from V and 5 bases from J, with 11 bases between. Germline V gene lookup returns CDR1 MGHRA and CDR2 YSYEKL. The CDR3 has 14 amino acids. The CDR3 loop is CASSLGTQNEKLFF. The CDR3, as DNA: TGCGCCAGCAGCCTAGGGACACAGAATGAAAAACTGTTTTTT.

The chain is built from TRBV7-6 and TRBJ2-7, with D possibly being TRBD2 (5 bases). From germline, CDR1 is SGHVS and CDR2 FNYEAQ. This CDR3 spans 16 amino acids. Trimming pared 0 bases from V and 3 bases from J, leaving 15 bases between. CDR3 region: CASSLALRSGNYEQYF. The CDR3 bases are TGTGCCAGCAGCTTAGCGTTACGGAGCGGAAACTACGAGCAGTACTTC.

The V gene is TRBV7-9, the J gene TRBJ2-3; 13 bases are shared with TRBD2. The CDR3 totals 16 residues. J gave up 1 base and V 5 bases, and 3 bases lay outside the gene matches. The germline V gene has CDR1 SEHNR and CDR2 FQNEAQ (reference sequence). CDR3 amino acids: CASSMGLAGRTDTQYF. The CDR3, as DNA: TGTGCCAGCAGCATGGGACTAGCGGGGCGCACAGATACGCAGTATTTT.

The V gene is TRBV7-9, the J gene TRBJ2-7; the match to TRBD1 covers 7 bases. With V trimmed by 5 bases and J by 1 base, 8 bases remained unmatched. Per germline, CDR1 SEHNR and CDR2 FQNEAQ (reference sequence). The CDR3 sequence is 15 residues long. Written as DNA, the CDR3 is TGTGCCAGCAGCCCAAAGGGGGCAGGATCCTACGAGCAGTACTTC. This translates into CASSPKGAGSYEQYF. The whole variable domain, filled in from reference TRBV7-9 and TRBJ2-7, reads DTGVSQNPRHKITKRGQNVTFRCDPISEHNRLYWYRQTLGQGPEFLTYFQNEAQLEKSRLLSDRFSAERPKGSFSTLEIQRTEQGDSAMYLCASSPKGAGSYEQYFGPGTRLTVT.

The chain has TRBV29-1 and TRBJ2-1; perhaps TRBD2 as D (6 bases). V was pared by 6 bases and J by 4 bases, with 16 bases between. The CDR3 runs to 14 residues. CDR1 SQVTM and CDR2 ANQGSEA come from the germline V gene. The CDR3 DNA sequence: TGCAGCGTCCGGTTGCCGGGGGTTTACAATGAGCAGTTCTTC. Protein: CSVRLPGVYNEQFF.

The chain employs TRBV7-9 and TRBJ2-2, with D hard to call. Per germline, CDR1 SEHNR and CDR2 FQNEAQ (reference sequence). The CDR3 has 16 amino acids. The V end lost 1 base, the J end lost 1 base, and 10 bases lay between the germline ends. As DNA, the CDR3 is TGTGCCAGCAGCTTAGGAGTCAGGAGGAACACCGGGGAGCTGTTTTTT. The encoded protein is CASSLGVRRNTGELFF.

This clone was observed once. The chain is built from TRBV5-8 and TRBJ2-1; a weak D match, TRBD2 (5 bases). CDR1 and CDR2 (germline): SGHTS, YDEGEE. V shed 0 bases and J shed 0 bases, with 10 bases lying between them. The CDR3 has 16 residues. CDR3 in DNA: TGTGCCAGCAGCTTGGAGGGAGATATCTCCTACAATGAGCAGTTCTTC. Its protein is CASSLEGDISYNEQFF.

The chain is built from TRBV2 and TRBJ1-4; 7 nucleotides line up with TRBD1. Germline assignment: CDR1 SNHLY and CDR2 FYNNEI. This CDR3 has 15 amino acids. The J segment lost 4 bases and the V segment lost 1 base, leaving 3 bases of the junction unmatched. CDR3 bases: TGTGCCAGCAGTGAAGACAGGGGATTTAATGAAAAACTGTTTTTT. Amino acid sequence: CASSEDRGFNEKLFF.

The chain combines TRBV3-1 (or the pseudogene TRBV3-2) with TRBJ1-1, with D tentatively TRBD1 (6 bases). V was trimmed by 0 bases and J by 10 bases, leaving 12 bases between them. Germline V gene sequence: CDR1 LGHDT, CDR2 YNNKEL (reference sequence). This CDR3 has 13 amino acids. CDR3 DNA: TGTGCCAGCAGCCAAGAAGGGGGAGTGGGAGCTTTCTTT. Amino acids: CASSQEGGVGAFF.

The chain combines TRBV11-2 with TRBJ2-7, with D perhaps given as TRBD1 or TRBD2 (5 bases each). The CDR3 runs to 15 residues. Trimming left V 5 bases short and J 4 bases short, with 18 bases between. The germline V gene encodes CDR1 SGHAT and CDR2 FQNNGV. CDR3 in DNA: TGTGCCAGCAGCCGAGGGGTGGGCCTAAATTACGAGCAGTACTTC. It translates to CASSRGVGLNYEQYF.

The chain employs TRBV4-1 and TRBJ1-4; D remains ambiguous. This CDR3 is 15 amino acids long. CDR1 is MGHRA, CDR2 YSYEKL, per germline. The V and J ends lost 0 bases and 13 bases respectively, with 18 bases between them. The DNA for the CDR3 is TGCGCCAGCAGCCAAGATTGGGTTTCGGGTGGTGGACTGTTTTTT. It codes for CASSQDWVSGGGLFF.

V and J are TRBV6-6 and TRBJ2-5, with 10 bases aligning to TRBD2. CDR1 MNHNY and CDR2 SVGAGI come from the germline V gene (reference sequence). Losses at the gene ends were 2 bases for V and 12 bases for J; bases not matched to a gene: 15. There are 16 residues in the CDR3. CDR3 in DNA: TGTGCCAGCAGTTACCAACAGGCTAGCGGGGGCGGCGGGAAGTACTTC. This encodes CASSYQQASGGGGKYF.

The genes are TRBV6-6 and TRBJ1-1; D gene unclear. The CDR3 loop spans 15 amino acids. Germline assignment: CDR1 MNHNY and CDR2 SVGAGI (reference sequence). The ends were cut back, 0 bases at V and 3 bases at J, with 11 bases in the middle. The CDR3 nucleotides are TGTGCCAGCAGTTACTCGGGAGAGGCGTACACTGAAGCTTTCTTT. It yields the protein CASSYSGEAYTEAFF.

The V call is TRBV19, the J call TRBJ2-7; D is perhaps TRBD1 (5 bases). Trimming took off 7 bases at V and 1 base at J, with 14 bases between the two ends. The germline V gene encodes CDR1 LNHDA and CDR2 SQIVND (reference sequence). CDR3 length: 14 amino acids. Here the CDR3 DNA reads TGTGCCAGTACCAAAGGGGCAGGATCCTACGAGCAGTACTTC. Protein product: CASTKGAGSYEQYF.

The chain combines TRBV6-5 with TRBJ2-7; no reliable D call. CDR3 length equals 14 residues. The V gene lost 0 bases and the J gene lost 5 bases, with 11 bases spanning the gap. In germline, CDR1 is MNHEY, CDR2 SVGAGI. The CDR3 protein is CASSYSIRVNEQYF. In DNA form, the CDR3 reads TGTGCCAGCAGTTACTCGATCCGGGTCAACGAGCAGTACTTC.

This chain connects TRBV9 to TRBJ2-1; possibly TRBD2 for D (5 bases). The CDR3 length is 14 residues. The germline V gene has CDR1 SGDLS and CDR2 YYNGEE. V was shortened by 4 bases and J by 14 bases, with 22 bases between the two germline ends. The CDR3 DNA reads TGTGCCAGCAGCTTAATGGGAGACACACACCCCGAGTTCTTC. Its translation is CASSLMGDTHPEFF.

The genes are TRBV28 and TRBJ2-3, with TRBD2 matching 10 bases. Germline CDR1 and CDR2: MDHEN and SYDVKM. This CDR3 spans 17 amino acids. V gave up 1 base and J gave up 5 bases; unmatched junction bases: 9. CDR3 in DNA: TGTGCCAGCAGTTTATCGGCTAGCGGGGGAGGTATAGATACGCAGTATTTT. Encoded protein: CASSLSASGGGIDTQYF.

Written as DNA, the CDR3 is TGTGCCACCAGCACCCCCGAGGGGGCCCACAATGAGCAGTTCTTC. This sequence encodes CATSTPEGAHNEQFF. The chain couples TRBV15 to TRBJ2-1; TRBD1 matches at 7 bases. This CDR3 has 15 residues. J lost 5 bases, V lost 4 bases, and 8 bases had no gene match. Germline V lookup: CDR1 LNHNV, CDR2 YYDKDF (reference sequence).

This chain joins TRBV5-1 and TRBJ1-1, with TRBD1 matching 8 bases. The V segment lost 3 bases and the J segment 1 base; nucleotides outside the gene matches: 2. Germline CDR1 is SGHRS and CDR2 is YFSETQ. The CDR3 covers 14 residues. The CDR3 spells CASSSGTGNTEAFF. CDR3 coding DNA: TGCGCCAGCAGCTCGGGGACAGGGAACACTGAAGCTTTCTTT.

This clone was counted a few times. This chain joins TRBV2 and TRBJ1-1, with D unresolved. This CDR3 is 11 amino acids long. CDR1 and CDR2 (germline): SNHLY, FYNNEI. Trimming stripped 6 bases from V and 3 bases from J, with 5 bases between. In DNA form, the CDR3 reads TGTGCCAGCAGATATTACACTGAAGCTTTCTTT. Translation: CASRYYTEAFF. The entire variable domain, with the rest obtained from reference TRBV2 and TRBJ1-1, is as follows: EPEVTQTPSHQVTQMGQEVILRCVPISNHLYFYWYRQILGQKVEFLVSFYNNEISEKSEIFDDQFSVERPDGSNFTLKIRSTKLEDSAMYFCASRYYTEAFFGQGTRLTVV.

This rearrangement joins TRBV19 to TRBJ1-1; the match to TRBD1 covers 11 bases. This CDR3 is built from 14 residues. Trimming removed 6 bases from V and 4 bases from J; junction bases left unmatched: 4. Germline V lookup: CDR1 LNHDA, CDR2 SQIVND (reference sequence). Written as DNA, the CDR3 is TGTGCCAGTAGCGCCGGGACAGGGGGCACTGAAGCTTTCTTT. Its translation: CASSAGTGGTEAFF.

V gene TRBV6-5 combines with J gene TRBJ1-5; 9 nucleotides match TRBD1. This CDR3 spans 15 amino acids. J gave up 4 bases and V 7 bases, and 8 bases lay outside the gene matches. The germline CDR1 and CDR2 sequences are MNHEY and SVGAGI. The CDR3 bases are TGTGCCAGCACCGCCGGGACAGGGAGGAATCAGCCCCAGCATTTT. Translating gives CASTAGTGRNQPQHF.

This sequence joins TRBV12-3 or TRBV12-4 and TRBJ2-5, with 8 bases that match TRBD1. V lost 6 bases, J lost 3 bases, and 3 bases stayed unmatched. This CDR3 region has 13 residues. The CDR3 nucleotides read TGTGCCAGCAGCCCGGACAGGGAAGAGACCCAGTACTTC. Amino acid sequence: CASSPDREETQYF.

The rearrangement links TRBV25-1 to TRBJ2-7; TRBD2 might be the D (5 bases). Trimming shortened V by 5 bases and J by 2 bases, and 7 bases separated the two germline ends. Germline CDR1 reads MGHDK; CDR2 reads SYGVNS. CDR3 length: 12 residues. CDR3 sequence: CASSKEAYEQYF. Here the CDR3 DNA reads TGTGCCAGCAGTAAGGAGGCCTACGAGCAGTACTTC.

V gene TRBV18 combines with J gene TRBJ1-1, with 9 bases aligning to TRBD1. Germline CDR1 and CDR2: KGHSH and LQKENI. The CDR3 is 17 amino acids. V lost 6 bases to trimming and J lost 4 bases; unmatched junction nucleotides: 15. The CDR3 coding sequence is TGTGCCAGCTCCCGAACGTCACAGGGGGCGGGGGCCACTGAAGCTTTCTTT. Residues: CASSRTSQGAGATEAFF.

The V and J genes are TRBV29-1 and TRBJ1-1; maybe TRBD1 (6 bases). Trimming cost V 7 bases and J 4 bases, with 19 bases left between them. The CDR3 is made up of 14 amino acids. Germline loops: CDR1 SQVTM, CDR2 ANQGSEA. The CDR3 DNA sequence: TGCAGCGCCCGAGGGGGGGCCGTAGCCACTGAAGCTTTCTTT. Its protein is CSARGGAVATEAFF. Based on the CDR3 plus reference TRBV29-1 and TRBJ1-1, the full variable domain is SAVISQKPSRDICQRGTSLTIQCQVDSQVTMMFWYRQQPGQSLTLIATANQGSEATYESGFVIDKFPISRPNLTFSTLTVSNMSPEDSSIYLCSARGGAVATEAFFGQGTRLTVV.

The J gene is TRBJ1-6, the V gene TRBV27, with 11 bases matching TRBD1. The trim removed 5 bases at V and 10 bases at J, leaving 7 bases unmatched. CDR3 length: 15 amino acids. Germline assignment: CDR1 MNHEY and CDR2 SMNVEV (reference sequence). For the CDR3, the DNA is TGTGCCAGCAGTGCCGGGACAGGGGGGCGCTCACCCCTCCACTTT. This codes for CASSAGTGGRSPLHF.

CDR3 in amino acids: CASSRVIEIRIENYGYTF. CDR3 DNA sequence: TGTGCCAGCAGTCGCGTAATAGAAATCAGAATAGAAAACTATGGCTACACCTTC. The V gene is TRBV6-6, the J gene TRBJ1-2; the D is unclear. The length of the CDR3 is 18 residues. V gave up 5 bases and J gave up 2 bases, with 24 bases separating them. In germline, CDR1 is MNHNY, CDR2 SVGAGI (reference sequence).